A selection of T cell receptor beta chains follows, all from one sample in a study of shared clonotypes between healthy human individuals. The method was immunoSEQ multiplex PCR; TCRdb's version includes in-frame clones alone and lacks a portion of them. The sample lists some 580,000 clones, roughly 97% occurring once. The sequenced sample was naive CD4+ T cells sorted from blood. These receptors were collected from a woman aged 25 to 45 in good health. The CDR3 runs from the conserved cysteine through the conserved F or W. A D gene is named only where the DNA matches it firmly. Rows give clone size only sometimes, using once, few, many, or a class for an expanded clone.

>19|TRBD1|TRBJ1-2|TRBV28|-
TGTGCCAGCAGTTTATGGGTTTTTTGGGGGACAGAAAGATTCTATGGCTACACCTTC
CASSLWVFWGTERFYGYTF
>13|TRBD1|TRBJ2-7|TRBV9|once
TGTGCCAGCAGAGGCCGGGACAGCGGCGAGCAGTACTTC
CASRGRDSGEQYF
>15|TRBD1|TRBJ2-2|TRBV29-1|-
TGCAGCGTTGGGGACAGGGAGGTAAAGACCGGGGAGCTGTTTTTT
CSVGDREVKTGELFF
>15|-|TRBJ1-1|TRBV7-8|once
TGTGCCAGCAGCTTAGCGGGCCCCATGAACACTGAAGCTTTCTTT
CASSLAGPMNTEAFF
>14|-|TRBJ2-3|TRBV5-1|-
TGCGCCAGCAGCTCAGCAGTCCCCACAGATACGCAGTATTTT
CASSSAVPTDTQYF
>19|TRBD2|TRBJ2-1|TRBV11-2|-
TGTGCCAGCAGCTTAGACGGCGCGGCTAGCGGGAACTCCTACAATGAGCAGTTCTTC
CASSLDGAASGNSYNEQFF
>13|-|TRBJ1-2|TRBV28|-
TGTGCCAGCAGGCTCGGGGCGGAGTATGGCTACACCTTC
CASRLGAEYGYTF
>11|-|TRBJ2-5|TRBV28|-
TGTGCCAGCAGTTCCCAGGGGACCCAGTACTTC
CASSSQGTQYF
>13|TRBD1|TRBJ1-1|TRBV29-1|-
TGCAGCGTTGAGGGACAGGGGAGGGCTGAAGCTTTCTTT
CSVEGQGRAEAFF
>13|-|TRBJ1-2|TRBV9|-
TGTGCCAGCAGCGTAGATGCCGTCTATGGCTACACCTTC
CASSVDAVYGYTF
>12|-|TRBJ2-7|TRBV14|-
TGTGCCAGCAGCCGAGGGGGCTACGAGCAGTACTTC
CASSRGGYEQYF
>15|TRBD2|TRBJ2-1|TRBV13|-
TGTGCCAGCAGCAGAACTAGCGGGGGTTACAATGAGCAGTTCTTC
CASSRTSGGYNEQFF
>13|-|TRBJ2-7|TRBV7-6|-
TGTGCCAGCAGCTCGACTGACTCCTACGAGCAGTACTTC
CASSSTDSYEQYF
>18|-|TRBJ1-5|TRBV19|-
TGTGCCAGTAGCTCTATAGGTGGGTCGGGTGGAGTCAATCAGCCCCAGCATTTT
CASSSIGGSGGVNQPQHF
>16|-|TRBJ2-1|TRBV11-3|-
TGTGCCAGCAGCAAGAAGCGGGCTAGCTCCTACAATGAGCAGTTCTTC
CASSKKRASSYNEQFF
>16|-|TRBJ1-1|TRBV6-5|-
TGTGCCAGCAGTTACTCATATCGACCGGGACGGACTGAAGCTTTCTTT
CASSYSYRPGRTEAFF
>15|TRBD2|TRBJ2-5|TRBV4-1|-
TGCGCCAGCAGCCAAGCTCCTAGCGGGTGGGAGACCCAGTACTTC
CASSQAPSGWETQYF
>14|-|TRBJ1-1|TRBV28|-
TGTGCCAGCAGCACTAGACGGTTGTACACTGAAGCTTTCTTT
CASSTRRLYTEAFF
>15|-|TRBJ2-7|TRBV6-1|-
TGTGCCAGCAGTGAATGGGGGACCAACTCCTACGAGCAGTACTTC
CASSEWGTNSYEQYF
>15|-|TRBJ2-1|TRBV5-4|-
TGTGCCAGCAGCTGGGAACGGGACTCCTACAATGAGCAGTTCTTC
CASSWERDSYNEQFF
>20|-|TRBJ2-7|TRBV28|-
TGTGCCAGCAGTTTATACCCGCGGCTCTCGCGGACGGGCCGCAATTACGAGCAGTACTTC
CASSLYPRLSRTGRNYEQYF
>15|TRBD1|TRBJ2-1|TRBV5-5|-
TGTGCCAGCAGCTTGGGTGGGACAGGCTACAATGAGCAGTTCTTC
CASSLGGTGYNEQFF
>12|-|TRBJ1-2|TRBV5-4|-
TGTGCCAGCAGCTTGGCTAACTATGGCTACACCTTC
CASSLANYGYTF
>18|TRBD1|TRBJ2-5|TRBV4-1|-
TGCGCCAGCAGCCAAGTCCCCGGGACAGGGGGCCTCTCAGAGACCCAGTACTTC
CASSQVPGTGGLSETQYF
>15|-|TRBJ2-5|TRBV2|-
TGTGCCAGCAGTCCAAAGACAGGCTACCAAGAGACCCAGTACTTC
CASSPKTGYQETQYF
>14|-|TRBJ1-1|TRBV5-4|-
TGTGCCAGCAGCAGAGTACAGGACTACACTGAAGCTTTCTTT
CASSRVQDYTEAFF
>15|TRBD1|TRBJ1-2|TRBV27|once
TGTGCCAGCAGTTTTAGACAGGGTGGGAACTATGGCTACACCTTC
CASSFRQGGNYGYTF
>12|-|TRBJ2-1|TRBV5-1|-
TGCGCCAGCAGCATAGATCGGGATGAGCAGTTCTTC
CASSIDRDEQFF
>17|TRBD1|TRBJ2-4|TRBV6-1|-
TGTGCCAGCAGTGAAAGAGACAGGGAGTCGAGAAAAAACATTCAGTACTTC
CASSERDRESRKNIQYF
>14|-|TRBJ1-6|TRBV18|-
TGTGCCAGCTCACCAGAGACGGGGAATTCACCCCTCCACTTT
CASSPETGNSPLHF
>14|-|TRBJ1-2|TRBV5-8|-
TGTGCCAGCAGCTTGGGGAGGGTTCACTATGGCTACACCTTC
CASSLGRVHYGYTF
>14|TRBD1|TRBJ2-7|TRBV6-5|-
TGTGCCAGCAGTTGGAGACAGGGGGGATACGAGCAGTACTTC
CASSWRQGGYEQYF
>12|-|TRBJ1-2|TRBV10-3|-
TGTGCCATCAGTGATACGGCCCATGGCTACACCTTC
CAISDTAHGYTF
>16|TRBD1|TRBJ1-2|TRBV2|-
TGTGCCAGCAGCGCCGGGACAGGGTTTTTCTCCTATGGCTACACCTTC
CASSAGTGFFSYGYTF
>14|-|TRBJ2-2|TRBV7-7|-
TGTGCCAGCAGCCCAGACACGAACACCGGGGAGCTGTTTTTT
CASSPDTNTGELFF
>14|-|TRBJ2-7|TRBV5-6|-
TGTGCCAGCAGCCTATACAGGGACTCCTACGAGCAGTACTTC
CASSLYRDSYEQYF
>15|-|TRBJ1-1|TRBV27|-
TGTGCCAGCAGTTTAGACGGGGGCAGGAACACTGAAGCTTTCTTT
CASSLDGGRNTEAFF
>15|TRBD1|TRBJ1-2|TRBV28|-
TGTGCCAGCAGTCACAGACAGGGGGCGCGGTATGGCTACACCTTC
CASSHRQGARYGYTF
>15|TRBD1|TRBJ1-1|TRBV5-6|-
TGTGCCAGCAGCCCGGTACAGGGGGCGAACACTGAAGCTTTCTTT
CASSPVQGANTEAFF
>14|TRBD1|TRBJ1-5|TRBV2|-
TGTGCCAGCAGTCGGGACAGACCCAATCAGCCCCAGCATTTT
CASSRDRPNQPQHF
>14|TRBD1|TRBJ2-2|TRBV19|-
TGTGCCAGTAGTACAGACAGGGGAGTCGGGGAGCTGTTTTTT
CASSTDRGVGELFF
>13|-|TRBJ1-2|TRBV10-2|-
TGCGCCAGCAGTGAGCGTCGGGGAGATGGCTACACCTTC
CASSERRGDGYTF
>13|-|TRBJ2-7|TRBV10-1|-
TGCGCCAGCAGTGACCGCTCGTCCTACGAGCAGTACTTC
CASSDRSSYEQYF
>15|-|TRBJ2-1|TRBV5-1|-
TGCGCCAGCAGCTTGCGGGCGGGACCCCTAAATGAGCAGTTCTTC
CASSLRAGPLNEQFF
>14|-|TRBJ2-7|TRBV10-3|-
TGTGCCATCAGTGGAATCCGGGAGAGGGACGAGCAGTACTTC
CAISGIRERDEQYF
>16|TRBD2|TRBJ2-6|TRBV5-1|-
TGCGCCAGCAGCTTGGAGGGAGGGCCCGGGGCCAACGTCCTGACTTTC
CASSLEGGPGANVLTF